These 8 T cell receptor beta chains were all obtained from the same sample, sequenced in a study of T cells in Graves' hyperthyroidism and ophthalmopathy. TCR beta CDR3 region amplification was performed from RNA transcripts. Using the HTBI primer set, a first-round RT-PCR was run on the TCR CDR3. Each CDR3 protein is one row after TCRdb ran MiXCR on the multiplex PCR reads. The repertoire includes roughly 510,000 distinct CDR3 sequences, under 25% of them detected once, and about a quarter sits in the top ten. The source material was blood. Source of these receptors: a man aged 18 to 29 with Graves' hyperthyroidism.

This clonotype showed up many times. V gene TRBV14 combines with J gene TRBJ1-1, with a weak D call TRBD1 (5 bases). The germline gives CDR1 SGHDN, CDR2 FVKESK. Deletions cut 5 bases from V and 2 bases from J, with 12 bases between. This CDR3 region has 14 residues. The CDR3, as DNA: TGTGCCAGCAGCGAGTGGGGCCCAAACACTGAAGCTTTCTTT. Its protein is CASSEWGPNTEAFF.

This clonotype turned up a few times. The V call is TRBV5-4, the J call TRBJ2-7, with D hard to call. Germline values: CDR1 SGHNT, CDR2 YYREEE (reference sequence). The CDR3 loop spans 13 amino acids. Trimming cost V 4 bases and J 4 bases, with 12 bases left between them. In DNA form, the CDR3 reads TGTGCCAGCAGCATATCCACGGAGTACGAGCAGTACTTC. Translating gives CASSISTEYEQYF.

This clonotype was seen a handful of times. The chain is built from TRBV5-1 and TRBJ2-7, with 11 bases that match TRBD2. The CDR3 consists of 16 residues. Trimming at V came to 2 bases and at J to 3 bases, leaving 7 bases not matched to a gene. The V gene's germline CDR1 is SGHRS and CDR2 YFSETQ. For the CDR3, the DNA is TGCGCCAGCAGCTTCACTAGCGGGGGAGAGTACTACGAGCAGTACTTC. Encoded protein: CASSFTSGGEYYEQYF.

The rearrangement links TRBV5-1 to TRBJ2-6, with D possibly being TRBD2 (6 bases). The V end lost 4 bases, the J end lost 0 bases, and 20 bases lay between the germline ends. This CDR3 is built from 19 residues. Germline V lookup: CDR1 SGHRS, CDR2 YFSETQ. The CDR3 DNA reads as TGCGCCAGCAGCCCCTGGCGGGGCGACCCGAGCTCTGGGGCCAACGTCCTGACTTTC. Its protein is CASSPWRGDPSSGANVLTF.

The rearrangement joins TRBV6-1 to TRBJ2-7; 7 bases are a match to TRBD2. The CDR3 is 13 amino acids. With 9 bases clipped from V and 0 bases from J, the junction kept 5 bases outside the gene matches. CDR1 is MNHNS and CDR2 is SASEGT in the germline V gene. In DNA, the CDR3 is TGTGCCAGTGGACGGGACTACTCCTACGAGCAGTACTTC. Its protein product is CASGRDYSYEQYF.

The V and J genes are TRBV20-1 and TRBJ1-2; a possible D gene is TRBD1 (6 bases). The V end was cut by 2 bases, the J end by 2 bases, with 12 bases between. This CDR3 is 14 amino acids long. Germline V lookup: CDR1 DFQATT, CDR2 SNEGSKA (reference sequence). Here the CDR3 DNA reads TGCAGTGCTAGACGCGGGGGGGCGAACTATGGCTACACCTTC. Residues: CSARRGGANYGYTF.

The V call is TRBV10-3, the J call TRBJ2-7, with unresolved D. Trimming removed 0 bases at V and 2 bases at J, with 8 bases between. Germline V gives CDR1 ENHRY, CDR2 SYGVKD. This CDR3 is 14 amino acids long. CDR3 bases: TGTGCCATCAGTGAGTCGCCCAAAGCCTACGAGCAGTACTTC. Translated, it gives CAISESPKAYEQYF.

The CDR3 reads CASSLIAGAQRETQYF. DNA of the CDR3: TGTGCCAGCAGTTTAATCGCGGGGGCCCAAAGGGAGACCCAGTACTTC. The chain is built from TRBV28 and TRBJ2-5; TRBD2 is a possible D gene (7 bases). The germline V and J ends were trimmed by 2 bases and 5 bases, with 18 bases remaining between them. Germline V lookup: CDR1 MDHEN, CDR2 SYDVKM. CDR3 length equals 16 residues.